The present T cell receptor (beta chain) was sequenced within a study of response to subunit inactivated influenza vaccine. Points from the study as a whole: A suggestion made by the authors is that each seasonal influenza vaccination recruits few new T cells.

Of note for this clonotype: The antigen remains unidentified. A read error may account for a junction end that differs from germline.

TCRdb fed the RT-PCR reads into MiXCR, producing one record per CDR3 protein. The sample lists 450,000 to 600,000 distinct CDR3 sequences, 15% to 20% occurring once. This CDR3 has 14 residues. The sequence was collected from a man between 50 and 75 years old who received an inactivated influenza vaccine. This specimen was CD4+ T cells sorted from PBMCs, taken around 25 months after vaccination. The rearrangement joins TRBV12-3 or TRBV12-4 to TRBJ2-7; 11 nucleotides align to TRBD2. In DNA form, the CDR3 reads TGTGCCAGCAGGTTAGCGGGAGGGCCTGACGAGCAGTACTTC. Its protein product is CASRLAGGPDEQYF.